This paragraph reports one T cell receptor beta chain. Its specificity is unknown. The data were taken from a study of cytomegalovirus exposure and HLA in healthy donors. Study details: A later analysis reported the same platform for the roughly 120 validation repertoires and the 500 to 750 first-cohort repertoires.

V shed 6 bases, J shed 7 bases, and the junction held 19 bases outside the gene matches. This CDR3 is 17 amino acids long. The germline V gene encodes CDR1 SGHAT and CDR2 FQNNGV. Overall study findings and caveats: The listing of fewer than 200 TCR beta chains classed them as cytomegalovirus-associated. Among the CMV-associated chains, three were confirmed in vitro as specific for CMV antigens. Rare TCR sequences dominated, though some public TCRs recurred in many donors.

Assay used: immunoSEQ multiplex PCR; TCRdb lists only in-frame clones, some missing. The sample holds approximately 76,000 clones; roughly 94% are singletons and the top ten take 3.3%. The V gene is TRBV11-2, the J gene TRBJ2-5; TRBD2 matches at 8 bases. Specimen: PBMCs. The source of this sequence is a woman aged 18-29 years in good health and CMV-seropositive. The CDR3 DNA is TGTGCCAGCAGGGGATCCACCTTGCCGGGACTAGTGGGGACCCAGTACTTC. Translating gives CASRGSTLPGLVGTQYF.